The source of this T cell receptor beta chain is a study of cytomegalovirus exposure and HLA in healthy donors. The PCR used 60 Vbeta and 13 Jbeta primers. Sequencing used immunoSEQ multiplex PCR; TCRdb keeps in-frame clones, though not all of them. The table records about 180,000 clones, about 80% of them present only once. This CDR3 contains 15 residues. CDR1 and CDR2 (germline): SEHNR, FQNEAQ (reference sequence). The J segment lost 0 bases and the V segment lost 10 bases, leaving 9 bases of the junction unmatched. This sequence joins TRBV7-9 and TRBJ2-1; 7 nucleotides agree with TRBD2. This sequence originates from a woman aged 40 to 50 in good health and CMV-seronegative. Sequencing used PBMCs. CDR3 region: CAIGEGVNSYNEQFF. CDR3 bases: TGTGCCATTGGGGAGGGCGTTAACTCCTACAATGAGCAGTTCTTC.